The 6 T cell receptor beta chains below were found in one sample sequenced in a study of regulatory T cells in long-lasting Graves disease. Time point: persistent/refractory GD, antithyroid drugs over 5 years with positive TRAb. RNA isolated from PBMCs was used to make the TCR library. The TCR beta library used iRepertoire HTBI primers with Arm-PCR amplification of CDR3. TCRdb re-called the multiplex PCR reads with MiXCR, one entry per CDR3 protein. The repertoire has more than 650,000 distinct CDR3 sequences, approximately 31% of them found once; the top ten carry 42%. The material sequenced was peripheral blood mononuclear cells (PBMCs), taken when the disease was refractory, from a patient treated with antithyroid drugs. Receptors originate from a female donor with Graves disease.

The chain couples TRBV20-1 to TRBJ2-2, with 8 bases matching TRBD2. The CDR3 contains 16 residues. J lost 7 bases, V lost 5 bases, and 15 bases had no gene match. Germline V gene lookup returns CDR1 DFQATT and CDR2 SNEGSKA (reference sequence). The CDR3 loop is CSAWGSSGGQSGELFF. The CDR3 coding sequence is TGCAGTGCTTGGGGGTCAAGCGGGGGTCAGAGCGGGGAGCTGTTTTTT.

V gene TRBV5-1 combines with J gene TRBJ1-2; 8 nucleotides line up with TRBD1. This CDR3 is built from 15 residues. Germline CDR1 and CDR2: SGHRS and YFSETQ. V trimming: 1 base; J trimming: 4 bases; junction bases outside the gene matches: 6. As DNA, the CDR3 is TGCGCCAGCAGCTTGACGAGACAGGGGTCCTATGGCTACACCTTC. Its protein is CASSLTRQGSYGYTF.

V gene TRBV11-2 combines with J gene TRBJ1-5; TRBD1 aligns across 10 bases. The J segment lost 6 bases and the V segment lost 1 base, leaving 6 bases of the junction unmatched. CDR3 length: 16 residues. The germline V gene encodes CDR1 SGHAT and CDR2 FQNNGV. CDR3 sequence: CASSLAGQGTRQPQHF. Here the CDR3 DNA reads TGTGCCAGCAGCTTAGCGGGACAGGGGACGCGTCAGCCCCAGCATTTT.

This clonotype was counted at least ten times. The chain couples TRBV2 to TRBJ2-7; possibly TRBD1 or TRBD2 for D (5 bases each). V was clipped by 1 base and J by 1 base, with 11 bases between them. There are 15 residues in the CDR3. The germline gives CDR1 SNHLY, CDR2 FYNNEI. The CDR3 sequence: CASSEGGNLSYEQYF. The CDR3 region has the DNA TGTGCCAGCAGTGAAGGGGGGAACCTTTCCTACGAGCAGTACTTC.

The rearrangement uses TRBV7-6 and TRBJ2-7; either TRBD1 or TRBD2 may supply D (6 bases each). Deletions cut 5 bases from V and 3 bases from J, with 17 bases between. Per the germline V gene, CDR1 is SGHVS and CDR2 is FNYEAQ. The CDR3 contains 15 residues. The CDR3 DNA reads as TGTGCCAGCAGCCCGAAGGGGGGAGTACTCTACGAGCAGTACTTC. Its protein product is CASSPKGGVLYEQYF. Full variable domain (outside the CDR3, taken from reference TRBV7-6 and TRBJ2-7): GAGVSQSPRYKVTKRGQDVALRCDPISGHVSLYWYRQALGQGPEFLTYFNYEAQQDKSGLPNDRFSAERPEGSISTLTIQRTEQRDSAMYRCASSPKGGVLYEQYFGPGTRLTVT.

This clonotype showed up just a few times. As DNA, the CDR3 is TGTGCCAGCAGCTTCTGGCGGGCCCTCCAAGAGACCCAGTACTTC. It encodes CASSFWRALQETQYF. This chain uses TRBV5-6 with TRBJ2-5; tentative D call: TRBD2 (5 bases). Trimming stripped 2 bases from V and 1 base from J, with 12 bases between. Germline V CDR1 and CDR2: SGHDT, YYEEEE. The length of the CDR3 is 15 residues.